Shown below are 30 T cell receptor beta chains from a single sample sequenced in a study of long-term antiretroviral therapy in people with HIV. The authors ran the immunoSEQ assay, v3.0, at survey level. Method: immunoSEQ multiplex PCR; TCRdb's copy keeps in-frame clones and lacks some. Of roughly 20,000 clones listed, 65% to 85% are singletons. The starting material was unsorted PBMCs, obtained 2.3 years after starting antiretroviral therapy. The receptors come from a woman between 35 and 50 years old with HIV.

This rearrangement joins TRBV11-3 to TRBJ2-6, with TRBD1 identical over 7 bases. The germline V gene has CDR1 SGHNT and CDR2 YENEEA. The V and J ends lost 7 bases and 0 bases, in that order; junction bases with no gene match: 9. This CDR3 region has 17 residues. The CDR3 DNA sequence: TGTGCCAGCAAGAATCCGGGACAGCTCTCTGGGGCCAACGTCCTGACTTTC. Protein sequence: CASKNPGQLSGANVLTF.

This clone was seen only a few times. The chain employs TRBV2 and TRBJ1-5, with 9 bases identical to TRBD1. With V trimmed by 4 bases and J by 0 bases, 10 bases remained unmatched. This CDR3 has 18 residues. Germline assignment: CDR1 SNHLY and CDR2 FYNNEI. This CDR3 is CASSGDKGQGHSNQPQHF. CDR3 in DNA: TGTGCCAGCAGTGGAGATAAGGGACAGGGCCATAGCAATCAGCCCCAGCATTTT.

This clone was seen only a few times. The J gene is TRBJ2-7, the V gene TRBV5-1; TRBD2 agrees at 7 bases. This CDR3 contains 14 residues. The J segment lost 6 bases and the V segment lost 5 bases, leaving 11 bases of the junction unmatched. Germline values: CDR1 SGHRS, CDR2 YFSETQ. The CDR3 coding sequence is TGCGCCAGCAGTTGGGGAGTGACGGGGGGCGAGCAGTACTTC. It encodes CASSWGVTGGEQYF.

The chain combines TRBV7-9 with TRBJ2-7; D remains ambiguous. V lost 3 bases and J 2 bases, leaving 8 bases between the germline ends. The germline V gene has CDR1 SEHNR and CDR2 FQNEAQ (reference sequence). CDR3 length: 13 residues. The CDR3, as DNA: TGTGCCAGCAGCTTTCAAGGGACCTACGAGCAGTACTTC. Encoded protein: CASSFQGTYEQYF.

The chain carries TRBV18 and TRBJ2-5; 10 nucleotides match TRBD1. Germline loops: CDR1 KGHSH, CDR2 LQKENI. CDR3 size: 14 residues. Trimming cost V 6 bases and J 9 bases; bases outside gene matches: 10. The CDR3 DNA reads TGTGCCAGCTCCCTAAATGGACAGGGGGAGGCCCAGTACTTC. It translates to CASSLNGQGEAQYF.

V gene TRBV5-4 combines with J gene TRBJ2-7, with 10 bases that match TRBD2. Germline V lookup: CDR1 SGHNT, CDR2 YYREEE (reference sequence). CDR3 length equals 16 residues. V gave up 4 bases and J gave up 5 bases; unmatched junction bases: 12. The CDR3 region has the DNA TGTGCCAGCAGCCAGCGGGGGGGCATCATAATACACGAGCAGTACTTC. It yields the protein CASSQRGGIIIHEQYF.

The V call is TRBV5-6, the J call TRBJ2-7; the match to TRBD1 covers 8 bases. Looked up from germline, CDR1 is SGHDT and CDR2 is YYEEEE. The junction had 8 bases not matched to a gene; V was cut back by 4 bases and J by 5 bases. The CDR3 runs 14 residues. In nucleotides, the CDR3 is TGTGCCAGCAGCAGGACAGGGTTTGGTCACGAGCAGTACTTC. This translates into CASSRTGFGHEQYF.

The chain has TRBV5-6 and TRBJ1-4; no clear D. Trimming cost V 2 bases and J 12 bases, with 17 bases left between them. This CDR3 has 14 residues. From germline, CDR1 is SGHDT and CDR2 YYEEEE. CDR3 region: CASSFDPVAEELFF. CDR3 nucleotides: TGTGCCAGCAGCTTTGACCCCGTGGCAGAGGAACTGTTTTTT.

This chain uses TRBV19 with TRBJ2-2; 12 bases map to TRBD2. This CDR3 is 18 amino acids long. With V trimmed by 5 bases and J by 7 bases, 14 bases remained unmatched. Germline V gene sequence: CDR1 LNHDA, CDR2 SQIVND (reference sequence). The CDR3 nucleotides read TGTGCCAGTAGTGTCCGACTAGCGGGGGAGGTATTCGTCGGGGAGCTGTTTTTT. The encoded protein is CASSVRLAGEVFVGELFF.

The chain has TRBV7-9 and TRBJ2-1; D unresolved. V shed 5 bases and J shed 7 bases, with 15 bases lying between them. The CDR3 totals 14 residues. Germline lookup yields CDR1 SEHNR and CDR2 FQNEAQ (reference sequence). In nucleotides, the CDR3 is TGTGCCAGCAGCCCGCGCCTGGGGTGGAATGAGCAGTTCTTC. It encodes CASSPRLGWNEQFF.

The chain joins TRBV7-9 to TRBJ2-1; D tentatively reads TRBD1 or TRBD2 (5 bases each). Germline V gene sequence: CDR1 SEHNR, CDR2 FQNEAQ (reference sequence). The CDR3 loop spans 14 amino acids. Trimming shortened V by 4 bases and J by 10 bases, and 17 bases separated the two germline ends. The CDR3, as DNA: TGTGCCAGCAGCTCCATGTTGGGGTGGGGGGAGCAGTTCTTC. The encoded protein is CASSSMLGWGEQFF.

V and J are TRBV7-9 and TRBJ2-5; 12 bases map to TRBD2. The CDR3 contains 17 residues. From germline, CDR1 is SEHNR and CDR2 FQNEAQ (reference sequence). The V segment lost 5 bases and the J segment 5 bases; nucleotides outside the gene matches: 12. This CDR3 reads CASSDGLAGRPGETQYF. The CDR3 DNA reads as TGTGCCAGCAGCGACGGACTAGCGGGGCGGCCGGGGGAGACCCAGTACTTC.

The rearrangement links TRBV5-6 to TRBJ1-1; D is uncertain. The V gene lost 2 bases and the J gene lost 0 bases, with 2 bases spanning the gap. Germline CDR1 reads SGHDT; CDR2 reads YYEEEE. The CDR3 sequence is 12 residues long. In DNA, the CDR3 is TGTGCCAGCAGCTTTATGAACACTGAAGCTTTCTTT. Protein: CASSFMNTEAFF.

The chain has TRBV5-4 and TRBJ2-7; D possibly corresponds to TRBD1 (5 bases). CDR1 is SGHNT and CDR2 is YYREEE in the germline V gene (reference sequence). This CDR3 comprises 13 residues. CDR3 amino acids: CVAQGASSYEQYF. The CDR3 DNA sequence: TGTGTCGCACAAGGGGCGAGCTCCTACGAGCAGTACTTC.

This sequence joins TRBV2 and TRBJ2-1, with a weak D call TRBD1 (5 bases). V lost 7 bases and J lost 9, with 19 bases in between. CDR1 and CDR2 (germline): SNHLY, FYNNEI. There are 14 residues in the CDR3. CDR3 bases: TGTGCCAGCACATCTCAGGGCCGCACGGGTGAGCAGTTCTTC. It translates to CASTSQGRTGEQFF.

V and J are TRBV5-6 and TRBJ1-1; D remains ambiguous. The V and J ends lost 1 base and 7 bases respectively, with 5 bases between them. Germline CDR1 is SGHDT and CDR2 is YYEEEE. The CDR3 spans 11 residues. The CDR3 DNA reads as TGTGCCAGCAGCTTGTTCAGTGAAGCTTTCTTT. Translating it yields CASSLFSEAFF.

This clone is a singleton in its sample. The chain has TRBV6-1 and TRBJ1-5; tentatively, D is TRBD1 (5 bases). The CDR3 sequence is 16 residues long. Trimming pared 1 base from V and 0 bases from J, leaving 10 bases between. Germline V gene data show CDR1 as MNHNS and CDR2 as SASEGT. The CDR3 sequence is CASSEDYRLSNQPQHF. In DNA, the CDR3 is TGTGCCAGCAGTGAAGACTACAGGCTTAGCAATCAGCCCCAGCATTTT.

The rearrangement joins TRBV6-6 to TRBJ1-3, with D unclear. This CDR3 spans 14 amino acids. The V and J ends lost 1 base and 3 bases respectively, with 7 bases between them. In germline, CDR1 is MNHNY, CDR2 SVGAGI (reference sequence). The CDR3 DNA reads as TGTGCCAGCAGTTACTACGGAGATGGAAACACCATATATTTT. Translating it yields CASSYYGDGNTIYF.

This chain links TRBV7-8 with TRBJ2-5, with D hard to call. CDR3 length equals 14 residues. V lost 2 bases, J lost 1 base, and 8 bases lay in between. Germline V CDR1 and CDR2: SGHVS, FQNEAQ. The CDR3 bases are TGTGCCAGCAGCTTACTTAGGCTCCAAGAGACCCAGTACTTC. This sequence encodes CASSLLRLQETQYF.

The chain has TRBV7-9 and TRBJ1-1; D remains unclear. The V gene lost 5 bases and the J gene lost 2 bases, with 9 bases spanning the gap. CDR1 is SEHNR and CDR2 is FQNEAQ in the germline V gene (reference sequence). This CDR3 has 13 amino acids. This CDR3 is CASSPIKNTEAFF. The DNA for the CDR3 is TGTGCCAGCAGCCCTATAAAAAACACTGAAGCTTTCTTT.

The rearrangement uses TRBV9 and TRBJ1-1, with 8 nucleotides matching TRBD1. The length of the CDR3 is 15 residues. Trimming took 3 bases from V and 0 from J; bases not matched to a gene: 4. CDR1 and CDR2 (germline): SGDLS, YYNGEE. The CDR3 DNA sequence: TGTGCCAGCAGCGCCCTACAGGGGGTGAACACTGAAGCTTTCTTT. Translated: CASSALQGVNTEAFF.

This chain links TRBV5-1 with TRBJ2-5; TRBD1 agrees at 10 bases. The CDR3 covers 13 residues. CDR1 and CDR2 (germline): SGHRS, YFSETQ. Trimming at V came to 0 bases and at J to 10 bases, leaving 3 bases not matched to a gene. The CDR3 protein is CASSLGTGGLQYF. The CDR3 DNA follows: TGCGCCAGCAGCTTGGGGACAGGGGGTCTCCAGTACTTC.

V is TRBV6-1 and J is TRBJ2-5, with D hard to call. The CDR3 has 12 amino acids. Germline loops: CDR1 MNHNS, CDR2 SASEGT. The V gene lost 3 bases and the J gene lost 9 bases, with 11 bases spanning the gap. The CDR3 spells CASSDNEQAQYF. In DNA, the CDR3 is TGTGCCAGCAGTGATAACGAGCAGGCCCAGTACTTC.

The chain links TRBV25-1 to TRBJ2-7; D possibly corresponds to TRBD2 (6 bases). The CDR3 runs to 14 residues. Trimming shortened V by 1 base and J by 5 bases, and 12 bases separated the two germline ends. Germline values: CDR1 MGHDK, CDR2 SYGVNS. The CDR3 is CASSEWDGGHEQYF. In nucleotides, the CDR3 is TGTGCCAGCAGTGAATGGGACGGGGGTCACGAGCAGTACTTC.

The rearrangement uses TRBV10-3 and TRBJ1-1; 9 nucleotides match TRBD1. The CDR3 extends over 13 amino acids. Trimming at V came to 8 bases and at J to 1 base, leaving 2 bases not matched to a gene. From germline, CDR1 is ENHRY and CDR2 SYGVKD. The CDR3 loop is CAIEDRGNTEAFF. In DNA form, the CDR3 reads TGTGCCATCGAGGACAGGGGGAACACTGAAGCTTTCTTT.

This chain joins TRBV10-2 and TRBJ1-1; D is uncertain. Trimming took off 4 bases at V and 0 bases at J, with 6 bases between the two ends. From germline, CDR1 is WSHSY and CDR2 SAAADI. There are 13 residues in the CDR3. CDR3 protein: CASSGFMNTEAFF. The CDR3 DNA reads as TGCGCCAGCAGTGGATTCATGAACACTGAAGCTTTCTTT.

This rearrangement joins TRBV6-7 to TRBJ2-5, with D possibly being TRBD2 (7 bases). TRBV6-7 belongs to the ORF category, with a function that is uncertain. The length of the CDR3 is 15 residues. V shed 9 bases and J shed 5 bases, with 22 bases lying between them. CDR3 region: CARRGGALRGETQYF. The CDR3 nucleotides read TGTGCCAGGCGTGGGGGGGCGCTCCGGGGGGAGACCCAGTACTTC.

The J gene is TRBJ2-2, the V gene TRBV4-3; no clear D gene. CDR1 LGHNA and CDR2 YSLEER come from the germline V gene. The CDR3 is 14 amino acids. The V end was cut by 0 bases, the J end by 6 bases, with 8 bases between. The CDR3 loop is CASSQDRWAGELFF. In DNA form, the CDR3 reads TGCGCCAGCAGCCAAGACCGGTGGGCCGGGGAGCTGTTTTTT.

The rearrangement links TRBV18 to TRBJ1-3, with 8 nucleotides matching TRBD1. Germline-derived CDR1 and CDR2 are KGHSH and LQKENI. The CDR3 covers 15 residues. Germline trimming cut 6 bases from V and 9 bases from J; bases unmatched to any gene: 13. The CDR3 bases are TGTGCCAGCTCGCCGGGACAGGCTACGATTACCACCATATATTTT. The encoded protein is CASSPGQATITTIYF.

This clone appeared a few times. The genes are TRBV29-1 and TRBJ1-2, with 8 bases that match TRBD1. J was trimmed by 1 base and V by 6 bases; bases with no gene match: 4. The CDR3 runs to 13 residues. Germline CDR1 is SQVTM and CDR2 is ANQGSEA. CDR3 in amino acids: CSVGQGLNYGYTF. CDR3 nucleotide sequence: TGCAGCGTCGGACAGGGCCTTAACTATGGCTACACCTTC. The variable domain in full, completed from reference TRBV29-1 and TRBJ1-2, reads SAVISQKPSRDICQRGTSLTIQCQVDSQVTMMFWYRQQPGQSLTLIATANQGSEATYESGFVIDKFPISRPNLTFSTLTVSNMSPEDSSIYLCSVGQGLNYGYTFGSGTRLTVV.